The present T cell receptor (beta chain) was sequenced within a study of human T cells and chemical hapten exposure. Comment on this clonotype: What it binds is not known. Possible read error: a much larger clone is one base away.

The CDR3 consists of 13 residues. The ends were cut back, 4 bases at V and 6 bases at J, with 10 bases in the middle. CDR1 SGHKS and CDR2 YYEKEE come from the germline V gene (reference sequence). Time point reported: patch test 1, 2 weeks after DPC sensitization. The treatment is: therapeutic diphenylcyclopropenone sensitization with weekly scalp DPC. As the library was built, unique molecular identifiers were attached to individual cDNA molecules. TCRdb recomputed calls from the RACE reads with MiXCR, one row per CDR3 protein. The repertoire holds under 120,000 distinct CDR3 sequences, around 10% seen once, with around 3.5% in the top ten. The study's findings and limits: Counts of expanded TCRs at PT1 were positively correlated with patch test score. DPC sensitization left the count of TCRs above 1 in 1000 unchanged.

Source: whole blood, taken in connection with sensitization to the hapten diphenylcyclopropenone (DPC). The clonotype originates from a middle-aged woman with alopecia areata. Some clones in this sample may be carry-over from other donors' samples. The chain uses TRBV5-5 and TRBJ2-2, with no clear D. CDR3 in DNA: TGTGCCAGCAGCCTCTTCTCGGCCGGGGAGCTGTTTTTT. Translating it yields CASSLFSAGELFF.